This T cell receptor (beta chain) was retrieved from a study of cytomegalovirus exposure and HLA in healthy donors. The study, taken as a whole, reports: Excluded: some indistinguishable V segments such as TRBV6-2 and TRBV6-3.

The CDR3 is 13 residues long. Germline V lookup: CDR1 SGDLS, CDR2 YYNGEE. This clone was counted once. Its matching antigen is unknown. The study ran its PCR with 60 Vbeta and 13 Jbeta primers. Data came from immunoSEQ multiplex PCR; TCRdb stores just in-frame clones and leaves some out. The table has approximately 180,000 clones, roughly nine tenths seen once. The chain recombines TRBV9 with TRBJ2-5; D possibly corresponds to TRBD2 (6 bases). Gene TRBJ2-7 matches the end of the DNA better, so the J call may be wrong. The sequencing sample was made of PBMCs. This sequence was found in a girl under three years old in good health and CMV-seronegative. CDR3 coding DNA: TGTGCCAGCAGCGCGGGACTTACGTACGAGCAGTACTTC. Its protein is CASSAGLTYEQYF.